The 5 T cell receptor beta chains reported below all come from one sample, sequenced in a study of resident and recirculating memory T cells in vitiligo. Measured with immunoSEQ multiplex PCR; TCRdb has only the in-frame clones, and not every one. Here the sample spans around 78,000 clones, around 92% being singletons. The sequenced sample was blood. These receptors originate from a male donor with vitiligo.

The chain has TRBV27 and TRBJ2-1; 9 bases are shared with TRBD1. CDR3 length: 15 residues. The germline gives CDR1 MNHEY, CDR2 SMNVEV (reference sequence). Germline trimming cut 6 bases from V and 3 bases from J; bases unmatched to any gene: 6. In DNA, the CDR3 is TGTGCCAGCAGCCGTACAGGGGGCAACTACAATGAGCAGTTCTTC. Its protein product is CASSRTGGNYNEQFF.

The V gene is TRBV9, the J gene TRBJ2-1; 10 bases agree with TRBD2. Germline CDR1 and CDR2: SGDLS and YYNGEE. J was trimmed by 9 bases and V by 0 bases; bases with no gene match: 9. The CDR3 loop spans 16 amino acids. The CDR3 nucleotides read TGTGCCAGCAGCGTAGTAGATAGCGGGAGGAGCGGTGAGCAGTTCTTC. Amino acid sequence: CASSVVDSGRSGEQFF.

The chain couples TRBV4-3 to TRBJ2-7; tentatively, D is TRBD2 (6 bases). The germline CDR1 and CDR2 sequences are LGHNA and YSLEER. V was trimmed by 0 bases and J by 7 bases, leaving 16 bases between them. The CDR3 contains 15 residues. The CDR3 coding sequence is TGCGCCAGCAGCCAAGAGGCAAGGCCTGGGGGGGAGCAGTACTTC. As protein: CASSQEARPGGEQYF.

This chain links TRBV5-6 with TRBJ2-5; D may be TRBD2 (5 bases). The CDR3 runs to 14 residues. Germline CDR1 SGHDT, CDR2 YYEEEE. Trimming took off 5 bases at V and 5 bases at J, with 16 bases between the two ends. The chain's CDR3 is CASSFMGGWETQYF. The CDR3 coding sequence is TGTGCCAGCAGTTTCATGGGCGGGTGGGAGACCCAGTACTTC.

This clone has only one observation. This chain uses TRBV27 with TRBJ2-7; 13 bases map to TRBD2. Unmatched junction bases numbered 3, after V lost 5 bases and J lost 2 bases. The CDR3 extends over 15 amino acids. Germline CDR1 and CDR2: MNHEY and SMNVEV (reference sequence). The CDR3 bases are TGTGCCAGCAGTCAACTAGCGGGGGGGCCCTACGAGCAGTACTTC. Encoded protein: CASSQLAGGPYEQYF.